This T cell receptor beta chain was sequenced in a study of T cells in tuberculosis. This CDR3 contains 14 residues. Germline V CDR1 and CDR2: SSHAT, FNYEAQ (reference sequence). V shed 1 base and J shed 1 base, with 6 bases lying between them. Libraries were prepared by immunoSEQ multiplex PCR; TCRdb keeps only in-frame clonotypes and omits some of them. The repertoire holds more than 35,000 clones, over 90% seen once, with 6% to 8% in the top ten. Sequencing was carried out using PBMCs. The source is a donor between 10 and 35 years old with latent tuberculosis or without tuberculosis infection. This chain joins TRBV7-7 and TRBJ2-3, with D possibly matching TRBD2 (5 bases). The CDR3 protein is CASSLDGGTDTQYF. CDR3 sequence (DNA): TGTGCCAGCAGCTTAGACGGGGGCACAGATACGCAGTATTTT.